Detailed here is one TCR beta chain. The sample is drawn from a study of blood T cell repertoires in COVID-19. The overall study: Sources were T cells, B-cell-depleted T cells, or PBMCs; the material itself was cDNA or gDNA.

The CDR3 has 19 amino acids. The germline V gene encodes CDR1 LNHNV and CDR2 YYDKDF (reference sequence). V lost 0 bases, J lost 1 base, and 7 bases stayed unmatched. In the original processing: Counts of nucleated cells, estimated from reference gene primer amplification, were obtained. Assay used: immunoSEQ multiplex PCR; TCRdb lists only in-frame clones, some missing. The V and J calls and clone size were taken over from that table, and D and trimming were inferred from the DNA. The table lists roughly 200,000 clones, 70% to 90% of them singletons. The chain uses TRBV15 and TRBJ2-1, with 12 nucleotides matching TRBD1. The sequenced material came from peripheral blood. The TCR was taken from a man aged 60 to 69 with acute or convalescent COVID-19. The CDR3 loop reads CATSRDGDRGRRSYNEQFF. The DNA of the CDR3 is TGTGCCACCAGCAGAGATGGGGACAGGGGGCGCAGGTCCTACAATGAGCAGTTCTTC. The whole variable domain, filled in from reference TRBV15 and TRBJ2-1, reads DAMVIQNPRYQVTQFGKPVTLSCSQTLNHNVMYWYQQKSSQAPKLLFHYYDKDFNNEADTPDNFQSRRPNTSFCFLDIRSPGLGDTAMYLCATSRDGDRGRRSYNEQFFGPGTRLTVL.